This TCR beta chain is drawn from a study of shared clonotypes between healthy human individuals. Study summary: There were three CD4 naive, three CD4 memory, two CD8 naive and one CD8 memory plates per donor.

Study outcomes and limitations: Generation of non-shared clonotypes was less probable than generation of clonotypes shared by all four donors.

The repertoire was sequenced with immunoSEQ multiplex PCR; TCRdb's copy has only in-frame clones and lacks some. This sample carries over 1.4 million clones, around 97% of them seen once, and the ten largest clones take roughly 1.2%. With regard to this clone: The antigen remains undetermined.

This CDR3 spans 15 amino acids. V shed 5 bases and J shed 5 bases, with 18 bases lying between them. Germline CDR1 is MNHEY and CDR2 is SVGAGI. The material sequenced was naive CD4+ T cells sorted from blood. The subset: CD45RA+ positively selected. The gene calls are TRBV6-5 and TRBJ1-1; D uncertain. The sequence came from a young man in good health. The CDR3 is CASSNPVTVGTEAFF. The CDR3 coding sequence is TGTGCCAGCAGTAACCCGGTCACAGTTGGGACTGAAGCTTTCTTT.